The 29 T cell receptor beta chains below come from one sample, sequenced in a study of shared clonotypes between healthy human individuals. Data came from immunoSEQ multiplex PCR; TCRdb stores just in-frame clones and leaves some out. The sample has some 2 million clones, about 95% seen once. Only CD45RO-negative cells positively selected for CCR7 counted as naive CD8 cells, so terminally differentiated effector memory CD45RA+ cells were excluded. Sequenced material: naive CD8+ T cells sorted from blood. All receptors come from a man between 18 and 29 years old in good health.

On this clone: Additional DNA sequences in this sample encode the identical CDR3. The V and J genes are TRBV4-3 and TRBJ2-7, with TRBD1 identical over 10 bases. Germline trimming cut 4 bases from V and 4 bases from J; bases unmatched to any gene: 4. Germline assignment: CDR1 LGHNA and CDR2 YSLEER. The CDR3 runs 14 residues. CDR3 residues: CASSPGTGVYEQYF. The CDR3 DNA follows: TGCGCCAGCAGCCCCGGGACAGGGGTTTACGAGCAGTACTTC.

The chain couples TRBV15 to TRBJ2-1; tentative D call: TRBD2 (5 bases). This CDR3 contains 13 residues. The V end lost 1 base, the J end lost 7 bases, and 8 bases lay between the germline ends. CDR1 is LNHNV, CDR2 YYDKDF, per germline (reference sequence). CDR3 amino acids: CATSRVRGNEQFF. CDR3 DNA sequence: TGTGCCACCAGCAGAGTCCGGGGAAATGAGCAGTTCTTC. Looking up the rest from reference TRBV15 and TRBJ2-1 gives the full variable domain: DAMVIQNPRYQVTQFGKPVTLSCSQTLNHNVMYWYQQKSSQAPKLLFHYYDKDFNNEADTPDNFQSRRPNTSFCFLDIRSPGLGDTAMYLCATSRVRGNEQFFGPGTRLTVL.

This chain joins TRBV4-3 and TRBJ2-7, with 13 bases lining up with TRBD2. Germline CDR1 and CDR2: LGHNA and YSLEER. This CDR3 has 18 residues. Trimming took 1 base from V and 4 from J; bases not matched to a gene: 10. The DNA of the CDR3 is TGCGCCAGCAGCCAAGGATCACTAGCGGGAGGGTACCAATACGAGCAGTACTTC. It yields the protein CASSQGSLAGGYQYEQYF.

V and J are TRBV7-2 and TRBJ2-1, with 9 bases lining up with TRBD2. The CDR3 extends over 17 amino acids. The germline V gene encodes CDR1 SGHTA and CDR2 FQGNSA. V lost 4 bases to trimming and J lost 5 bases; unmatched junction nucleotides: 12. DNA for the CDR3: TGTGCCAGCAGCTCAATGATTAGCGGGAGTAGCCACAATGAGCAGTTCTTC. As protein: CASSSMISGSSHNEQFF. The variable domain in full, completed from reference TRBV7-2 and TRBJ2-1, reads GAGVSQSPSNKVTEKGKDVELRCDPISGHTALYWYRQSLGQGLEFLIYFQGNSAPDKSGLPSDRFSAERTGGSVSTLTIQRTQQEDSAVYLCASSSMISGSSHNEQFFGPGTRLTVL.

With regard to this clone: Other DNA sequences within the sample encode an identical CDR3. In DNA form, the CDR3 reads TGTGCCAGCAGTTACGAGGATAGTTACGAGCAGTACTTC. This translates into CASSYEDSYEQYF. The V and J genes are TRBV6-6 and TRBJ2-7; D remains unclear. The V end was cut by 2 bases, the J end by 4 bases, with 9 bases between. The germline CDR1 and CDR2 sequences are MNHNY and SVGAGI (reference sequence). The length of the CDR3 is 13 residues.

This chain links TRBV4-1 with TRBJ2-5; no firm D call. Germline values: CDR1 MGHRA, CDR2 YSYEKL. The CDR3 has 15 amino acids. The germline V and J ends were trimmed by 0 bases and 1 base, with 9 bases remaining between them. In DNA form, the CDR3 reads TGCGCCAGCAGCCAAGACCGGACGATCCAAGAGACCCAGTACTTC. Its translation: CASSQDRTIQETQYF.

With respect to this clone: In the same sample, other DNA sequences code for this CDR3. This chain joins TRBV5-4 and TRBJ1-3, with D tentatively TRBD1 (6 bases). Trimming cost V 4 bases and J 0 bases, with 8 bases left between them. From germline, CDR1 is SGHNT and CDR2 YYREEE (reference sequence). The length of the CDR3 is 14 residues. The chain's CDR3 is CASSADSSGNTIYF. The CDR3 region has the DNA TGTGCCAGCAGCGCGGACAGCTCTGGAAACACCATATATTTT.

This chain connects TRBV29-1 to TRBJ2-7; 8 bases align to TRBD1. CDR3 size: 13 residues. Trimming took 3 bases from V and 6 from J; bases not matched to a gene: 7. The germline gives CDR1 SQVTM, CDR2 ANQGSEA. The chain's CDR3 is CSVDPRGLGEQYF. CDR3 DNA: TGCAGCGTTGACCCCAGGGGGCTAGGCGAGCAGTACTTC.

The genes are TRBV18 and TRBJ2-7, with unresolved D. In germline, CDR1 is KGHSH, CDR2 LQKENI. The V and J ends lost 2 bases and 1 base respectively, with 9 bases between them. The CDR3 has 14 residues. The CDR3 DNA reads TGTGCCAGCTCACCAGGACGGCTATCCTACGAGCAGTACTTC. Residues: CASSPGRLSYEQYF.

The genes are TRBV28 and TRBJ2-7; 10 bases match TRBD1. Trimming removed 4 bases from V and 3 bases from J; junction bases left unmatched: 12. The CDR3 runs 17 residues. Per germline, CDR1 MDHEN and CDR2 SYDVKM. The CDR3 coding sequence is TGTGCCAGCAGTTCTCCAACCGGGACAGGGGTAAGCTACGAGCAGTACTTC. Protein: CASSSPTGTGVSYEQYF.

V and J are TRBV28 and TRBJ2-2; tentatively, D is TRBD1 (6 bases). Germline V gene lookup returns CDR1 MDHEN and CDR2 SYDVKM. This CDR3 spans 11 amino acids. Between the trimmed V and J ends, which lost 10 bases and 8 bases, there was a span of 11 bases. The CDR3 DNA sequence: TGTGCCACCTCCCAGGGGGGGGAGCTGTTTTTT. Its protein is CATSQGGELFF.

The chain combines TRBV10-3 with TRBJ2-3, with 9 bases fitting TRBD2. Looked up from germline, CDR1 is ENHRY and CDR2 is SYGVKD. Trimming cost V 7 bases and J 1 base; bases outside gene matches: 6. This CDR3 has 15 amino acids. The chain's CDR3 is CAINTGLAGTDTQYF. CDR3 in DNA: TGTGCCATCAATACGGGACTAGCTGGCACAGATACGCAGTATTTT.

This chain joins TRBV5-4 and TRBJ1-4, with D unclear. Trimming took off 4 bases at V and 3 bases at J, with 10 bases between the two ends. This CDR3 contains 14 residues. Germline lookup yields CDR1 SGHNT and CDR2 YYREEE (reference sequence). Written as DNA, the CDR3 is TGTGCCAGCAGCGGGCCGAATCCTAATGAAAAACTGTTTTTT. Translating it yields CASSGPNPNEKLFF.

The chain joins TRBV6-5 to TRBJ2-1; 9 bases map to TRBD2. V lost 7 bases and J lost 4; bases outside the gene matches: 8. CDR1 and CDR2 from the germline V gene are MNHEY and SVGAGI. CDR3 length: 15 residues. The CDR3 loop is CASTTLAGVYNEQFF. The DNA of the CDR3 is TGTGCCAGCACTACCTTAGCGGGGGTTTACAATGAGCAGTTCTTC.

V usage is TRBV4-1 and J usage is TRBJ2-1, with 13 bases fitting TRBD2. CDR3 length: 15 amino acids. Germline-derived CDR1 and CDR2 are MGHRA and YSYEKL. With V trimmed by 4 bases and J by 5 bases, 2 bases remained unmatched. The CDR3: CASSRTSGGNNEQFF. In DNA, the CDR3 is TGCGCCAGCAGCCGGACTAGCGGGGGAAACAATGAGCAGTTCTTC.

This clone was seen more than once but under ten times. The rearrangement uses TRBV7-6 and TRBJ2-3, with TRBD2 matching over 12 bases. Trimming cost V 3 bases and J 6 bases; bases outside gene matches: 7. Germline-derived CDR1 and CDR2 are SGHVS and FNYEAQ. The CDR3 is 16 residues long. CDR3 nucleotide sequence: TGTGCCAGCAGCTTTCTAGCGGGGGGGCTTGGTGATACGCAGTATTTT. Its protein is CASSFLAGGLGDTQYF.

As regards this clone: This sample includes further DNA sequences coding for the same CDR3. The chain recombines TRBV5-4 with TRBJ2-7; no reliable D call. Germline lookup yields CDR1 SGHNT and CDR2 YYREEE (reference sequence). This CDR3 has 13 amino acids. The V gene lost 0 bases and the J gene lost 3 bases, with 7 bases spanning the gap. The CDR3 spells CASSLGLDYEQYF. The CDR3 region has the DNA TGTGCCAGCAGCTTGGGGCTAGACTACGAGCAGTACTTC.

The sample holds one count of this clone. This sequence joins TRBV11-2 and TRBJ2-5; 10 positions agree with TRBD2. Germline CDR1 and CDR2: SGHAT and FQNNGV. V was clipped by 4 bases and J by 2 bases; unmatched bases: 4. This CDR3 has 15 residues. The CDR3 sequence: CASSSELAGQETQYF. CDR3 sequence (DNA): TGTGCCAGCAGCTCAGAACTAGCGGGGCAAGAGACCCAGTACTTC.

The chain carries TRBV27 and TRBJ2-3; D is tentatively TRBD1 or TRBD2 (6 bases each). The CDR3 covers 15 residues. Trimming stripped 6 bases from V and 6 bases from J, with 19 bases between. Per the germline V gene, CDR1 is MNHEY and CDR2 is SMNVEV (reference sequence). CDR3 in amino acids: CASSQTRGEVDTQYF. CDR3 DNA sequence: TGTGCCAGCAGCCAGACTAGGGGGGAGGTCGATACGCAGTATTTT.

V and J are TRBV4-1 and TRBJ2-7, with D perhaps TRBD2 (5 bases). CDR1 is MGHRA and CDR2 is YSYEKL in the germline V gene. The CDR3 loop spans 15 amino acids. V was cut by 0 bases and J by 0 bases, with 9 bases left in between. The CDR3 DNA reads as TGCGCCAGCAGCCAAGAAAGCGGTTTCTCCTACGAGCAGTACTTC. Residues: CASSQESGFSYEQYF.

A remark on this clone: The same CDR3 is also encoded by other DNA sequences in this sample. The CDR3 coding sequence is TGTGCCAGCAGCTTAACTAGCGGGAGGTCAGATACGCAGTATTTT. Its protein is CASSLTSGRSDTQYF. The genes are TRBV7-2 and TRBJ2-3, with 12 bases aligning to TRBD2. This CDR3 has 15 amino acids. V shed 2 bases, J shed 4 bases, and the junction held 1 base outside the gene matches. CDR1 and CDR2 (germline): SGHTA, FQGNSA.

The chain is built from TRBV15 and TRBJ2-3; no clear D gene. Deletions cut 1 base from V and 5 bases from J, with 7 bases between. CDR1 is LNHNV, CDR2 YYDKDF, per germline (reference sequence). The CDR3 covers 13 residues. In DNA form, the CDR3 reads TGTGCCACCAGCAGAGCGCCAGGAGATACGCAGTATTTT. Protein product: CATSRAPGDTQYF.

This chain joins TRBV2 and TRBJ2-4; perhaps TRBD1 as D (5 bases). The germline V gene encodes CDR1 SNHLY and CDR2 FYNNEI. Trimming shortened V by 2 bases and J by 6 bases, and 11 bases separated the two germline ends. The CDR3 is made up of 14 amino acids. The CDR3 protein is CASSELGQGNIQYF. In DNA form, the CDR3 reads TGTGCCAGCAGTGAATTAGGGCAGGGAAACATTCAGTACTTC.

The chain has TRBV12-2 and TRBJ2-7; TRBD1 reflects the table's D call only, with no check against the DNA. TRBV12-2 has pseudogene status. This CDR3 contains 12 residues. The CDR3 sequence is CASRPDRVEQYF. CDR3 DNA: TGTGCAAGTCGCCCAGACAGGGTCGAGCAGTACTTC.

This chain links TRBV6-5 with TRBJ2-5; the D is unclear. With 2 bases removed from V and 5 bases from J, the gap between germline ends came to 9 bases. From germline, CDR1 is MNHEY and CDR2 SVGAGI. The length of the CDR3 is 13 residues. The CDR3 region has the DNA TGTGCCAGCAGTTACGCATACTCGGAGACCCAGTACTTC. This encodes CASSYAYSETQYF.

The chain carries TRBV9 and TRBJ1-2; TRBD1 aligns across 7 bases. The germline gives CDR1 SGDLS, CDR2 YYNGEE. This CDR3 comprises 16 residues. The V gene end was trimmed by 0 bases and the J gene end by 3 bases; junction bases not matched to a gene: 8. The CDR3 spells CASSVDGQVYDYGYTF. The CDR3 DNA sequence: TGTGCCAGCAGCGTAGATGGACAGGTTTACGACTATGGCTACACCTTC.

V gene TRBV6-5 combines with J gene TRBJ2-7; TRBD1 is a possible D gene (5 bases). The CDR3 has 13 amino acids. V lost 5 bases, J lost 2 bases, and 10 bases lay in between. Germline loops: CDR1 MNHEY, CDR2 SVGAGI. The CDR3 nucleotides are TGTGCCAGCAGTATGGGGCCACCCTACGAGCAGTACTTC. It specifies CASSMGPPYEQYF.

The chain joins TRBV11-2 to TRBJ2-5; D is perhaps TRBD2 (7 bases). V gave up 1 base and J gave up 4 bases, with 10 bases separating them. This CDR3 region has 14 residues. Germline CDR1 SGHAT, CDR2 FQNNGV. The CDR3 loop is CASSLVGGAETQYF. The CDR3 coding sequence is TGTGCCAGCAGCTTAGTAGGGGGGGCAGAGACCCAGTACTTC.

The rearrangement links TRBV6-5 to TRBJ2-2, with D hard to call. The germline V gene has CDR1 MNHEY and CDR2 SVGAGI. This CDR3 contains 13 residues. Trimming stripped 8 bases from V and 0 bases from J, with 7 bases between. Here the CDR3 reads CASGDANTGELFF. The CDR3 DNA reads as TGTGCCAGCGGCGATGCGAACACCGGGGAGCTGTTTTTT.